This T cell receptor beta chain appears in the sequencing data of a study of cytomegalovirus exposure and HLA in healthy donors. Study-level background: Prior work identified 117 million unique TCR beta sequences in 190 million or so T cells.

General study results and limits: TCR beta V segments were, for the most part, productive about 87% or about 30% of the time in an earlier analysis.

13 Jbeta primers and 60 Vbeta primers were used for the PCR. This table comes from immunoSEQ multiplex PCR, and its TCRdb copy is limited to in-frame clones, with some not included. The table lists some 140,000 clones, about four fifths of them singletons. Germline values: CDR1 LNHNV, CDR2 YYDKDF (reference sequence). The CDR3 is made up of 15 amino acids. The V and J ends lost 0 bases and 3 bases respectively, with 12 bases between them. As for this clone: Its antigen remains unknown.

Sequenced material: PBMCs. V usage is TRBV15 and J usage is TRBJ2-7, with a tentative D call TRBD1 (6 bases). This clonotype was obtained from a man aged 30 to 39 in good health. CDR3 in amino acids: CATSRDRQEIYEQYF. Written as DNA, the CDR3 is TGTGCCACCAGCAGAGATCGACAGGAGATCTACGAGCAGTACTTC.